Described below is a single T cell receptor beta chain sequence and its context. What this receptor recognizes is not known. No qualities accompany the bases; no much larger clone lies one base away. The entire amount of isolated RNA was reverse transcribed using the High Capacity cDNA Reverse Transcription Kit, so the sequenced TCRB transcripts were expressed ones. Deep immunoSEQ sequencing was applied to naive, central memory and regulatory T cell samples, giving an average of about 3.8 million total reads per sample. Sorted cells were lysed in RLT buffer, and RNA was extracted using DNase-treated RNeasy Micro or Mini kits according to cell number. To prevent cross-contamination, each cell subset was processed individually, whereas patient and healthy donor samples were processed jointly. The immunoSEQ multiplex PCR was used to amplify TCRB sequences from cDNA, generating 87-bp fragments that spanned the CDR3 region. Sequencing of the amplicons was done on the Illumina HiSeq platform. The source study handled its data this way. Synthetic template baselines were used to correct PCR bias computationally, reads within Hamming distance 2 were collapsed together, and singletons that could not be merged were discarded. Reads were aligned to IMGT to assign V, D and J genes, CDR3 length, and insertions or deletions at six rearrangement sites. Within each subset, clonotype counts were normalized to the number of sorted cells before true diversity and Gini coefficients were calculated with the tcR R package. Repertoire sharing was quantified using the overlap coefficient calculated on TCRB nucleotide sequences. In TCRdb, the immuneACCESS table is reduced to in-frame sequences with V and J assigned. These tables do not hold every clone; where another copy was compared, an unresolved V gene accounts for under half, and the others remain unexplained. That table supplies the V and J calls and clone size; D and trimming were determined from the DNA. Here the sample has 160,000 or so clones; around 10% occur a single time. The ten largest make up 2% to 2.5% of the sample.

The germline V gene encodes CDR1 SNHLY and CDR2 FYNNEI. The CDR3 sequence holds 15 residues, the cysteine and phenylalanine included. Only the CDR3 DNA is retained, 45 bases long and in frame from the first base. Deletion took 6 bases off V and 2 bases off J, with a span of 16 bases between the germline ends. This sample is drawn from a study of beta chain features in type 1 diabetes (dated by TCRdb to the late 2010s). In terms of the full investigation: Mean age, gender distribution, total cell number and subset yield were not different between patients and healthy donors. The study compared the TCRB repertoires of sorted circulating CD4+ T cell subsets in recently diagnosed type 1 diabetes patients with those in matched healthy donors. Whereas all 30 or so donors provided naive and central memory subsets, regulatory and stem cell-like memory subsets were isolated from just 8 patients and about 8 healthy donors. Across all samples, around 100 million sorted cells were examined, and cell number per subset correlated strongly with RNA yield.

Each donor gave one peripheral blood draw, roughly 120 mL on average, collected into heparinised tubes. A BD FACSAria II was used to sort naive, central memory, regulatory and stem cell-like memory CD4+ T cells with a panel that included CD45RO, CCR7, CD25, CD127, CD95 and CD27. A purity above 95% was achieved for all sorted populations. PBMCs were isolated immediately by Lymphoprep density gradient centrifugation and stained directly without culture. To minimize batch effects, samples were stained and sorted in pairs, one healthy donor with one patient per experiment. The research as a whole found: Because small numbers of individuals were included in the HLA sub-analyses, any influence of HLA type on TCRB rearrangement was left unresolved. A moderate but significant shortening of TCRB CDR3 length was observed in type 1 diabetes patients in all four CD4+ subsets. At VDJ recombination sites, patients with type 1 diabetes made fewer insertions and deleted more nucleotides, a pattern implying thymic rearrangement abnormalities. Shorter templates might be favored by PCR, yet because patient and control samples were amplified and corrected together, any such skew would affect both groups equally. Because cDNA rather than genomic DNA was sequenced, highly expressing activated cells could have been over-represented, although no difference in activation and CD3 levels was found between groups. Naive, central memory and regulatory TCRB repertoires appeared to be more alike among patients than among healthy donors.

The chain uses TRBV2 and TRBJ1-1, with the identity of the D gene unclear. The sequenced sample consisted of central memory CD4+ T cells from blood. This clonotype originated in a man aged 18 to 30 in good health. Here is the DNA: TGTGCCAGCAGGACTTTATCGGACGGCAACACTGAAGCTTTCTTT. It encodes CASRTLSDGNTEAFF.